Following are 31 T cell receptor beta chains from one sample sequenced in a study of shared clonotypes between healthy human individuals. The protocol was immunoSEQ multiplex PCR, while the TCRdb copy is restricted to in-frame clones and leaves out a portion. Of 2 million to 2.5 million clones detected, around 93% appear once; the ten largest clones hold approximately 0.39%. Sequencing was performed on naive CD4+ T cells from PBMCs. The sample's subset: CD45RA+ positively selected. These receptors came from a man aged 18 to 29 in good health. Some clones in this sample may be carry-over from other donors' samples.

J is TRBJ2-1 and V is TRBV5-6, with 8 nucleotides matching TRBD2. This CDR3 contains 19 residues. CDR1 is SGHDT and CDR2 is YYEEEE in the germline V gene. The ends lost 4 bases at V and 2 bases at J; junction bases unmatched: 17. The CDR3 is CASSPFDNQAGVPYNEQFF. CDR3 bases: TGTGCCAGCAGCCCTTTCGATAACCAAGCGGGAGTACCCTACAATGAGCAGTTCTTC.

This chain joins TRBV19 and TRBJ1-4; a weak D match, TRBD1 (5 bases). The germline gives CDR1 LNHDA, CDR2 SQIVND (reference sequence). The ends were cut back, 10 bases at V and 6 bases at J, with 24 bases in the middle. The CDR3 is 16 residues long. For the CDR3, the DNA is TGTGCCACCAATATTCCAGGTGGGGGTGCGGATGAAAAACTGTTTTTT. Translated: CATNIPGGGADEKLFF.

The chain recombines TRBV25-1 with TRBJ2-3, with 9 bases aligning to TRBD1. V was pared by 5 bases and J by 4 bases, with 7 bases of the junction left unmatched. Germline-derived CDR1 and CDR2 are MGHDK and SYGVNS. The CDR3 is 15 residues long. CDR3 nucleotides: TGTGCCAGCAGTTCATACAGGGGGCAAGCAGATACGCAGTATTTT. This codes for CASSSYRGQADTQYF.

This rearrangement joins TRBV28 to TRBJ2-2; D is perhaps TRBD1 (7 bases). Trimming took 7 bases from V and 2 from J, leaving 20 bases between them. This CDR3 contains 17 residues. The germline gives CDR1 MDHEN, CDR2 SYDVKM. The chain's CDR3 is CASTGASGDRNTGELFF. The CDR3 bases are TGTGCCAGCACCGGAGCTTCGGGGGACAGAAACACCGGGGAGCTGTTTTTT.

Notes on this clone: Distinct nucleotide sequences in the sample also encode this CDR3. In DNA form, the CDR3 reads TGTGCCAGCAGTTTAATATCCGGGGAGCTGTTTTTT. Its translation is CASSLISGELFF. This sequence joins TRBV28 and TRBJ2-2; D ambiguous. V was pared by 2 bases and J by 6 bases, with 4 bases between. CDR1 is MDHEN and CDR2 is SYDVKM in the germline V gene. CDR3 length: 12 amino acids.

This chain connects TRBV11-2 to TRBJ1-1, with D perhaps matching TRBD1 (6 bases). V lost 5 bases, J lost 4 bases, and 11 bases lay in between. There are 13 residues in the CDR3. Looked up from germline, CDR1 is SGHAT and CDR2 is FQNNGV. CDR3 in amino acids: CASSITGTTEAFF. CDR3 coding DNA: TGTGCCAGCAGCATAACAGGGACCACTGAAGCTTTCTTT.

The chain couples TRBV5-4 to TRBJ2-2; maybe TRBD2 (5 bases). Trimming removed 2 bases from V and 5 bases from J, with 10 bases in between. The CDR3 covers 14 residues. Germline V gene data show CDR1 as SGHNT and CDR2 as YYREEE (reference sequence). The CDR3 sequence: CASSLAAETGELFF. The CDR3 DNA reads as TGTGCCAGCAGCTTAGCGGCAGAGACCGGGGAGCTGTTTTTT. The full variable domain, completed using reference TRBV5-4 and TRBJ2-2, is ETGVTQSPTHLIKTRGQQVTLRCSSQSGHNTVSWYQQALGQGPQFIFQYYREEENGRGNFPPRFSGLQFPNYSSELNVNALELDDSALYLCASSLAAETGELFFGEGSRLTVL.

The chain is built from TRBV6-6 and TRBJ2-1; D not certain. Per germline, CDR1 MNHNY and CDR2 SVGAGI (reference sequence). The CDR3 covers 12 residues. The V end was cut by 6 bases, the J end by 7 bases, with 10 bases between. CDR3 protein: CASRLTENEQFF. The CDR3 bases are TGTGCCAGCAGGTTAACGGAAAATGAGCAGTTCTTC.

V is TRBV28 and J is TRBJ2-7; D unclear. The V and J ends lost 2 bases and 6 bases respectively, with 14 bases between them. Per germline, CDR1 MDHEN and CDR2 SYDVKM. The CDR3 is 14 residues long. For the CDR3, the DNA is TGTGCCAGCAGTTTAGCTAGGCCGGTTGGCGAGCAGTACTTC. Its protein is CASSLARPVGEQYF.

The chain has TRBV5-1 and TRBJ1-2; D not resolved. The CDR3 covers 14 residues. Deletions cut 4 bases from V and 8 bases from J, with 18 bases between. Looked up from germline, CDR1 is SGHRS and CDR2 is YFSETQ. The chain's CDR3 is CASSLGGGSRGYTF. The CDR3, as DNA: TGCGCCAGCAGCCTCGGTGGAGGGTCCAGAGGCTACACCTTC.

The V gene is TRBV7-9, the J gene TRBJ2-3; tentatively, D is TRBD1 or TRBD2 (5 bases each). Trimming cost V 5 bases and J 0 bases, with 18 bases left between them. CDR1 and CDR2 (germline): SEHNR, FQNEAQ (reference sequence). CDR3 size: 17 residues. The CDR3 is CASSPGRGGASTDTQYF. CDR3 in DNA: TGTGCCAGCAGCCCGGGACGTGGGGGAGCTAGCACAGATACGCAGTATTTT.

V and J are TRBV11-2 and TRBJ2-7, with 8 bases identical to TRBD1. The V and J ends lost 7 bases and 4 bases, in that order; junction bases with no gene match: 12. The germline V gene encodes CDR1 SGHAT and CDR2 FQNNGV. The CDR3 runs 15 residues. CDR3 DNA sequence: TGTGCCAGCACCCGTGGGGGGACAGGAGCATACGAGCAGTACTTC. Residues: CASTRGGTGAYEQYF.

The count of this clone is one. The V call is TRBV2, the J call TRBJ2-7; no clear D. The CDR3 contains 11 residues. Germline V CDR1 and CDR2: SNHLY, FYNNEI. V was cut by 6 bases and J by 2 bases, with 5 bases left in between. The CDR3 sequence: CASSLPYEQYF. The CDR3 nucleotides are TGTGCCAGCAGCCTGCCCTACGAGCAGTACTTC. The whole variable domain, remainder taken from reference TRBV2 and TRBJ2-7, is EPEVTQTPSHQVTQMGQEVILRCVPISNHLYFYWYRQILGQKVEFLVSFYNNEISEKSEIFDDQFSVERPDGSNFTLKIRSTKLEDSAMYFCASSLPYEQYFGPGTRLTVT.

The table lists this clone with a few counts. CDR3 nucleotide sequence: TGTGCCAGCAGTGGCGGGCAGCCCCAGCATTTT. Amino acid sequence: CASSGGQPQHF. V is TRBV6-1 and J is TRBJ1-5; D gene ambiguous. Germline values: CDR1 MNHNS, CDR2 SASEGT. Trimming pared 4 bases from V and 7 bases from J, leaving 5 bases between. The CDR3 sequence is 11 residues long.

The chain combines TRBV5-4 with TRBJ1-3, with 7 bases aligning to TRBD1. After removal of 2 bases from V and 9 bases from J, the junction contained 5 bases not matched to a gene. CDR3 size: 13 residues. The germline V gene encodes CDR1 SGHNT and CDR2 YYREEE (reference sequence). CDR3 sequence reads: CASSLWDSGTIYF. CDR3 nucleotides: TGTGCCAGCAGCTTATGGGACAGCGGCACCATATATTTT. Variable domain in full (rest from reference TRBV5-4 and TRBJ1-3): ETGVTQSPTHLIKTRGQQVTLRCSSQSGHNTVSWYQQALGQGPQFIFQYYREEENGRGNFPPRFSGLQFPNYSSELNVNALELDDSALYLCASSLWDSGTIYFGEGSWLTVV.

This clone was recorded once. This chain uses TRBV30 with TRBJ2-1, with 9 bases fitting TRBD2. V lost 0 bases, J lost 0 bases, and 3 bases stayed unmatched. The CDR3 contains 16 residues. The germline CDR1 and CDR2 sequences are GTSNPN and SVGIG (reference sequence). Written as DNA, the CDR3 is TGTGCCTGGAGTGTACGACTAGCGGCCTCCTACAATGAGCAGTTCTTC. Translated, it gives CAWSVRLAASYNEQFF.

The V call is TRBV7-2, the J call TRBJ1-2, with unresolved D. The CDR3 has 13 residues. CDR1 is SGHTA and CDR2 is FQGNSA in the germline V gene. V lost 1 base and J lost 0, with 3 bases in between. CDR3 loop: CASSLEANYGYTF. In DNA form, the CDR3 reads TGTGCCAGCAGCTTAGAAGCTAACTATGGCTACACCTTC.

The V gene is TRBV21-1, the J gene TRBJ2-1; the table names TRBD2, a call not compared with the DNA. TRBV21-1 is a known pseudogene. The CDR3 contains 15 residues. The CDR3 coding sequence is TGTGCCAGCAGCAAAGCTAGCGGGAGGGCCCATGAGCAGTTCTTC. Translating it yields CASSKASGRAHEQFF.

This chain links TRBV6-1 with TRBJ1-5; D is uncertain. CDR1 and CDR2 from the germline V gene are MNHNS and SASEGT. This CDR3 contains 13 residues. Between the trimmed V and J ends, which lost 8 bases and 0 bases, there was a span of 8 bases. The CDR3 is CASAGDSNQPQHF. CDR3 in DNA: TGTGCCAGCGCTGGAGATAGCAATCAGCCCCAGCATTTT.

This clone was counted only a few times. This same CDR3 is encoded by further DNA sequences in the sample. V and J are TRBV7-3 and TRBJ2-1, with 14 nucleotides matching TRBD2. In germline, CDR1 is SGHTA, CDR2 FQGTGA. The CDR3 totals 15 residues. J was trimmed by 6 bases and V by 3 bases; bases with no gene match: 1. The CDR3 spells CASSLGLAGVNEQFF. Here the CDR3 DNA reads TGTGCCAGCAGCTTGGGACTAGCGGGAGTCAATGAGCAGTTCTTC.

The chain carries TRBV28 and TRBJ2-6; 7 bases map to TRBD1. The V and J ends lost 6 bases and 1 base, in that order; junction bases with no gene match: 18. Germline loops: CDR1 MDHEN, CDR2 SYDVKM. The CDR3 is made up of 20 amino acids. CDR3 protein: CASSRNPLGQVISGANVLTF. As DNA, the CDR3 is TGTGCCAGCAGCAGAAATCCCCTTGGACAGGTGATTTCTGGGGCCAACGTCCTGACTTTC.

The J gene is TRBJ1-4, the V gene TRBV30, with D tentatively TRBD1 (6 bases). CDR1 is GTSNPN, CDR2 SVGIG, per germline (reference sequence). V was cut by 5 bases and J by 3 bases, with 16 bases left in between. This CDR3 has 15 residues. This CDR3 is CAWQTGTTANEKLFF. The DNA for the CDR3 is TGTGCCTGGCAGACCGGGACAACCGCTAATGAAAAACTGTTTTTT.

The chain couples TRBV19 to TRBJ2-7; TRBD2 aligns across 11 bases. J lost 4 bases, V lost 4 bases, and 6 bases had no gene match. Germline V CDR1 and CDR2: LNHDA, SQIVND (reference sequence). The CDR3 spans 15 residues. CDR3 residues: CASSRTSGSTYEQYF. CDR3 coding DNA: TGTGCCAGTAGTAGAACTAGCGGGAGTACTTACGAGCAGTACTTC.

The chain joins TRBV30 to TRBJ1-1; the match to TRBD1 covers 9 bases. The junction had 17 bases not matched to a gene; V was cut back by 1 base and J by 11 bases. Germline V CDR1 and CDR2: GTSNPN, SVGIG (reference sequence). The CDR3 loop spans 16 amino acids. The CDR3 region is CAWSDTPFIQGASAFF. CDR3 nucleotide sequence: TGTGCCTGGAGTGACACTCCTTTCATACAGGGGGCCTCTGCTTTCTTT. The entire variable domain, with the rest obtained from reference TRBV30 and TRBJ1-1, is as follows: SQTIHQWPATLVQPVGSPLSLECTVEGTSNPNLYWYRQAAGRGLQLLFYSVGIGQISSEVPQNLSASRPQDRQFILSSKKLLLSDSGFYLCAWSDTPFIQGASAFFGQGTRLTVV.

V is TRBV5-1 and J is TRBJ2-7; 8 bases line up with TRBD2. From germline, CDR1 is SGHRS and CDR2 YFSETQ. Germline trimming cut 4 bases from V and 2 bases from J; bases unmatched to any gene: 11. The CDR3 covers 16 residues. CDR3 in DNA: TGCGCCAGCAGCAACCTTCTTAGCGGGGTCGCCTACGAGCAGTACTTC. Its translation: CASSNLLSGVAYEQYF.

This clone has just one count. The chain is built from TRBV28 and TRBJ2-7; 8 bases are a match to TRBD1. CDR3 length equals 15 residues. With 4 bases clipped from V and 2 bases from J, the junction kept 7 bases outside the gene matches. Germline CDR1 and CDR2: MDHEN and SYDVKM. CDR3: CASSSSGTGTYEQYF. The CDR3 bases are TGTGCCAGCAGTTCCTCCGGGACAGGCACCTACGAGCAGTACTTC.

This clone has only one observation. The chain carries TRBV19 and TRBJ1-3, with TRBD1 matching over 10 bases. The CDR3 has 14 residues. The J segment lost 3 bases and the V segment lost 7 bases, leaving 3 bases of the junction unmatched. Per germline, CDR1 LNHDA and CDR2 SQIVND (reference sequence). The CDR3 is CASKDRGFGNTIYF. The CDR3 DNA sequence: TGTGCCAGTAAGGACAGGGGGTTTGGAAACACCATATATTTT.

This clone was picked up one time. The rearrangement uses TRBV10-3 and TRBJ2-1, with 8 bases lining up with TRBD2. Unmatched junction bases numbered 6, after V lost 6 bases and J lost 2 bases. Per the germline V gene, CDR1 is ENHRY and CDR2 is SYGVKD. This CDR3 region has 15 residues. In DNA form, the CDR3 reads TGTGCCATCAGCCTGACTAGCGCACCCTACAATGAGCAGTTCTTC. This encodes CAISLTSAPYNEQFF.

The chain carries TRBV5-8 and TRBJ2-2; D gene uncertain. The V and J ends lost 4 bases and 3 bases respectively, with 13 bases between them. The CDR3 has 15 amino acids. Per germline, CDR1 SGHTS and CDR2 YDEGEE. CDR3 DNA: TGTGCCAGCAGCCCTCTTCGCACCTACACCGGGGAGCTGTTTTTT. This codes for CASSPLRTYTGELFF.

V and J are TRBV28 and TRBJ2-1; D gene uncertain. This CDR3 is built from 16 residues. The germline gives CDR1 MDHEN, CDR2 SYDVKM. V was shortened by 4 bases and J by 3 bases, with 16 bases between the two germline ends. CDR3 sequence reads: CASSYPRLADYNEQFF. The CDR3, as DNA: TGTGCCAGCAGTTACCCCCGGCTGGCGGACTACAATGAGCAGTTCTTC.

The V and J genes are TRBV29-1 and TRBJ1-1; the D is unclear. CDR1 and CDR2 (germline): SQVTM, ANQGSEA. The CDR3 covers 11 residues. Trimming left V 8 bases short and J 7 bases short, with 14 bases between. CDR3 coding DNA: TGCAGCCCGGACTTGACTTTTGAAGCTTTCTTT. Amino acid sequence: CSPDLTFEAFF.